This T cell receptor (beta chain) was recovered during a study of blood T cell repertoires in COVID-19. Study information: COVID-19 samples collected from the United States, Italy and Spain covered acute and convalescent phases. T cells, B-cell-depleted T cells, or PBMCs supplied cDNA or gDNA.

Method: immunoSEQ multiplex PCR; TCRdb's copy keeps in-frame clones and lacks some. The repertoire holds approximately 76,000 clones, with 87% as singletons. Germline CDR1 is SNHLY and CDR2 is FYNNEI. Trimming shortened V by 2 bases and J by 0 bases, and 7 bases separated the two germline ends. CDR3 length equals 14 residues. The clonotype originates from a man aged 25-45 years with acute or convalescent COVID-19. Sequenced input: peripheral blood. The chain carries TRBV2 and TRBJ1-2; D is unresolved. DNA of the CDR3: TGTGCCAGCAGTGAAATGGGCTCTAACTATGGCTACACCTTC. It translates to CASSEMGSNYGYTF.